This TCR beta chain was observed in a study of blood T cell repertoires in COVID-19. In the authors' workflow: From reference gene primer amplification, estimates of nucleated cell counts were derived. Assay used: immunoSEQ multiplex PCR; TCRdb lists only in-frame clones, some missing. That table supplies the V and J calls and clone size; D and trimming were determined from the DNA. The top ten hold approximately 5% of the sample, which has over 120,000 clones, around four fifths seen once. The table lists this clone with a count of one. This sequence was found in a human donor in a cohort sampled during active COVID-19. Source material: peripheral blood.

This chain's CDR3 is CAWRGQGYTEAFF. Written as DNA, the CDR3 is TGTGCCTGGAGGGGACAGGGTTACACTGAAGCTTTCTTT. V is TRBV30 and J is TRBJ1-1; 9 positions agree with TRBD1. V gave up 3 bases and J gave up 3 bases; unmatched junction bases: 2. From germline, CDR1 is GTSNPN and CDR2 SVGIG (reference sequence). This CDR3 has 13 residues.